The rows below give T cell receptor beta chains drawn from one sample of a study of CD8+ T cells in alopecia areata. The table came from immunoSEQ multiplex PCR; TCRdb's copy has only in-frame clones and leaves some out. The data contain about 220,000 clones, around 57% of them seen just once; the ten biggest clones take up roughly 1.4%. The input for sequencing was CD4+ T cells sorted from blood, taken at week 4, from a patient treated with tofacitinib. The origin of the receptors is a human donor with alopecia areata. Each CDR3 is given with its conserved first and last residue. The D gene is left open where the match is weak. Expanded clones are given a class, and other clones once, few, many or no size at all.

CDR3aa: CASSFFVSGYEQYF
CDR3nt: TGTGCCAGCAGCTTTTTCGTTAGCGGTTACGAGCAGTACTTC
len: 14
j_gene: TRBJ2-7
v_gene: TRBV11-1
abundance: NA
d_gene: NA

CDR3aa: CASSSLTGAAGELFF
CDR3nt: TGTGCCAGCAGTTCATTAACAGGGGCGGCCGGGGAGCTGTTTTTT
len: 15
j_gene: TRBJ2-2
v_gene: TRBV6-5
abundance: few
d_gene: TRBD1

CDR3aa: CAWGRGSDTQYF
CDR3nt: TGTGCCTGGGGGCGGGGATCGGATACGCAGTATTTT
len: 12
j_gene: TRBJ2-3
v_gene: TRBV30
abundance: NA
d_gene: NA

CDR3aa: CASRTATNEKLFF
CDR3nt: TGCGCCAGCAGAACGGCAACTAATGAAAAACTGTTTTTT
len: 13
j_gene: TRBJ1-4
v_gene: TRBV5-1
abundance: NA
d_gene: NA

CDR3aa: CASSEGGGGYTF
CDR3nt: TGTGCCAGCAGTGAAGGTGGGGGCGGCTACACCTTC
len: 12
j_gene: TRBJ1-2
v_gene: TRBV2
abundance: NA
d_gene: NA

CDR3aa: CASSLGTARTSSYEQYF
CDR3nt: TGTGCCAGCAGCCTGGGGACAGCACGAACCAGCTCCTACGAGCAGTACTTC
len: 17
j_gene: TRBJ2-7
v_gene: TRBV13
abundance: NA
d_gene: TRBD1

CDR3aa: CAWRKDSSPLHF
CDR3nt: TGTGCCTGGAGGAAAGACAGTTCACCCCTCCACTTT
len: 12
j_gene: TRBJ1-6
v_gene: TRBV30
abundance: NA
d_gene: NA

CDR3aa: CASSGPGLPQETQYF
CDR3nt: TGTGCCAGCAGTGGACCAGGGTTGCCCCAAGAGACCCAGTACTTC
len: 15
j_gene: TRBJ2-5
v_gene: TRBV28
abundance: few
d_gene: NA

CDR3aa: CASTQTGTVANTGELFF
CDR3nt: TGTGCCAGTACCCAAACCGGGACAGTCGCGAACACCGGGGAGCTGTTTTTT
len: 17
j_gene: TRBJ2-2
v_gene: TRBV19
abundance: NA
d_gene: TRBD1

CDR3aa: CASSQGATGANVLTF
CDR3nt: TGTGCCAGCAGCCAAGGGGCCACTGGGGCCAACGTCCTGACTTTC
len: 15
j_gene: TRBJ2-6
v_gene: TRBV7-8
abundance: NA
d_gene: NA

CDR3aa: CASSGTGTGELFF
CDR3nt: TGTGCCAGCAGCGGGACAGGCACCGGGGAGCTGTTTTTT
len: 13
j_gene: TRBJ2-2
v_gene: TRBV5-6
abundance: NA
d_gene: TRBD1

CDR3aa: CASSPDRSNQPQHF
CDR3nt: TGTGCCAGCAGTCCCGACAGAAGCAATCAGCCCCAGCATTTT
len: 14
j_gene: TRBJ1-5
v_gene: TRBV2
abundance: NA
d_gene: NA

CDR3aa: CATSRDRGNQPQHF
CDR3nt: TGTGCCACCAGCAGAGATCGGGGCAATCAGCCCCAGCATTTT
len: 14
j_gene: TRBJ1-5
v_gene: TRBV15
abundance: NA
d_gene: NA

CDR3aa: CASSQDSRQGPLMNTEAFF
CDR3nt: TGCGCCAGCAGCCAAGATTCCCGACAGGGACCACTCATGAACACTGAAGCTTTCTTT
len: 19
j_gene: TRBJ1-1
v_gene: TRBV4-1
abundance: NA
d_gene: TRBD1

CDR3aa: CASSVRGNTGELFF
CDR3nt: TGTGCCAGCAGCGTGCGGGGGAACACCGGGGAGCTGTTTTTT
len: 14
j_gene: TRBJ2-2
v_gene: TRBV9
abundance: NA
d_gene: NA

CDR3aa: CASSPGTTDTQYF
CDR3nt: TGTGCCAGCTCACCAGGAACCACAGATACGCAGTATTTT
len: 13
j_gene: TRBJ2-3
v_gene: TRBV18
abundance: few
d_gene: NA

CDR3aa: CAWSVQGGVTTDTQYF
CDR3nt: TGTGCCTGGAGTGTACAAGGCGGGGTTACCACAGATACGCAGTATTTT
len: 16
j_gene: TRBJ2-3
v_gene: TRBV30
abundance: NA
d_gene: NA

CDR3aa: CASSLDTYEAFF
CDR3nt: TGCGCCAGCAGCCTGGACACGTACGAAGCTTTCTTT
len: 12
j_gene: TRBJ1-1
v_gene: TRBV5-1
abundance: few
d_gene: NA

CDR3aa: CAWSAGDSQPQHF
CDR3nt: TGTGCCTGGAGTGCCGGGGACTCTCAGCCCCAGCATTTT
len: 13
j_gene: TRBJ1-5
v_gene: TRBV30
abundance: NA
d_gene: NA

CDR3aa: CASSLAGAGGSSGNTIYF
CDR3nt: TGTGCCAGCAGCTTAGCGGGTGCAGGGGGCAGCTCTGGAAACACCATATATTTT
len: 18
j_gene: TRBJ1-3
v_gene: TRBV7-6
abundance: NA
d_gene: TRBD1

CDR3aa: CASSAHHGGALFSGANVLTF
CDR3nt: TGTGCCAGCAGTGCTCATCATGGGGGGGCCCTCTTCTCTGGGGCCAACGTCCTGACTTTC
len: 20
j_gene: TRBJ2-6
v_gene: TRBV6-1
abundance: NA
d_gene: NA

CDR3aa: CASSFQLAGFKSYEQYF
CDR3nt: TGTGCCAGCAGCTTTCAACTAGCGGGGTTCAAATCCTACGAGCAGTACTTC
len: 17
j_gene: TRBJ2-7
v_gene: TRBV5-5
abundance: few
d_gene: TRBD2

CDR3aa: CASSKDINYGYTF
CDR3nt: TGTGCCAGTAGCAAGGACATCAACTATGGCTACACCTTC
len: 13
j_gene: TRBJ1-2
v_gene: TRBV19
abundance: few
d_gene: NA

CDR3aa: CASRTPDDLYGYTF
CDR3nt: TGTGCCAGCAGGACCCCTGACGACCTCTATGGCTACACCTTC
len: 14
j_gene: TRBJ1-2
v_gene: TRBV9
abundance: few
d_gene: NA

CDR3aa: CSVEELGAGAREQYF
CDR3nt: TGCAGCGTTGAAGAATTAGGAGCGGGGGCCCGAGAGCAGTACTTC
len: 15
j_gene: TRBJ2-7
v_gene: TRBV29-1
abundance: NA
d_gene: TRBD2

CDR3aa: CASSPQAYTDTQYF
CDR3nt: TGTGCCAGCAGCCCTCAGGCGTACACAGATACGCAGTATTTT
len: 14
j_gene: TRBJ2-3
v_gene: TRBV7-2
abundance: once
d_gene: NA

CDR3aa: CSANQETQYF
CDR3nt: TGCAGTGCAAATCAAGAGACCCAGTACTTC
len: 10
j_gene: TRBJ2-5
v_gene: TRBV20-1
abundance: many
d_gene: NA

CDR3aa: CSVLPGLAKNIQYF
CDR3nt: TGCAGCGTCCTGCCCGGGCTAGCCAAAAACATTCAGTACTTC
len: 14
j_gene: TRBJ2-4
v_gene: TRBV29-1
abundance: NA
d_gene: NA

CDR3aa: CASSLDMIGGAKNTEAFF
CDR3nt: TGTGCCAGCAGCTTAGATATGATAGGGGGCGCGAAGAACACTGAAGCTTTCTTT
len: 18
j_gene: TRBJ1-1
v_gene: TRBV7-8
abundance: NA
d_gene: TRBD1

CDR3aa: CASSEDTQYF
CDR3nt: TGTGCCAGCAGTGAGGATACGCAGTATTTT
len: 10
j_gene: TRBJ2-3
v_gene: TRBV2
abundance: NA
d_gene: NA

CDR3aa: CASSTPSSGNIQYF
CDR3nt: TGTGCCAGCAGTACCCCCTCTAGCGGAAACATTCAGTACTTC
len: 14
j_gene: TRBJ2-4
v_gene: TRBV6-6
abundance: NA
d_gene: TRBD2

CDR3aa: CASSQVVGSYEQYF
CDR3nt: TGCGCCAGCAGCCAAGTGGTCGGATCCTACGAGCAGTACTTC
len: 14
j_gene: TRBJ2-7
v_gene: TRBV4-3
abundance: few
d_gene: NA

CDR3aa: CAWRVKTVYGYTF
CDR3nt: TGTGCCTGGAGGGTGAAGACAGTATATGGCTACACCTTC
len: 13
j_gene: TRBJ1-2
v_gene: TRBV30
abundance: NA
d_gene: NA

CDR3aa: CASSGQGAQTGELFF
CDR3nt: TGTGCCAGCAGTGGGCAGGGGGCGCAGACCGGGGAGCTGTTTTTT
len: 15
j_gene: TRBJ2-2
v_gene: TRBV2
abundance: few
d_gene: TRBD1

CDR3aa: CSAEIGNEQFF
CDR3nt: TGCAGTGCGGAAATAGGAAATGAGCAGTTCTTC
len: 11
j_gene: TRBJ2-1
v_gene: TRBV20-1
abundance: few
d_gene: NA

CDR3aa: CASSPHGGTGELFF
CDR3nt: TGTGCCAGCAGCCCCCACGGGGGCACCGGGGAGCTGTTTTTT
len: 14
j_gene: TRBJ2-2
v_gene: TRBV25-1
abundance: NA
d_gene: NA

CDR3aa: CASSSQGSNDEQYF
CDR3nt: TGTGCCAGTAGTAGCCAGGGGAGTAACGACGAGCAGTACTTC
len: 14
j_gene: TRBJ2-7
v_gene: TRBV19
abundance: NA
d_gene: NA

CDR3aa: CASSQRQGAGFGRYEQFF
CDR3nt: TGCGCCAGCAGCCAGAGACAGGGGGCTGGGTTCGGTCGCTATGAGCAGTTCTTC
len: 18
j_gene: TRBJ2-1
v_gene: TRBV4-1
abundance: few
d_gene: TRBD1

CDR3aa: CSVHLLAGGSQETQYF
CDR3nt: TGCAGCGTGCATCTTCTAGCGGGGGGGTCCCAAGAGACCCAGTACTTC
len: 16
j_gene: TRBJ2-5
v_gene: TRBV29-1
abundance: NA
d_gene: TRBD2

CDR3aa: CSVADRGNQPQHF
CDR3nt: TGCAGCGTCGCTGACAGGGGCAATCAGCCCCAGCATTTT
len: 13
j_gene: TRBJ1-5
v_gene: TRBV29-1
abundance: NA
d_gene: TRBD1

CDR3aa: CASSLENIQYF
CDR3nt: TGTGCCAGCAGCTTAGAAAACATTCAGTACTTC
len: 11
j_gene: TRBJ2-4
v_gene: TRBV7-9
abundance: few
d_gene: NA

CDR3aa: CASSLYPRESTDTQYF
CDR3nt: TGTGCCAGCAGCTTATATCCCAGGGAAAGCACAGATACGCAGTATTTT
len: 16
j_gene: TRBJ2-3
v_gene: TRBV7-3
abundance: NA
d_gene: NA

CDR3aa: CASRGLADTQYF
CDR3nt: TGTGCCAGCAGGGGGTTGGCAGATACGCAGTATTTT
len: 12
j_gene: TRBJ2-3
v_gene: TRBV2
abundance: NA
d_gene: NA

CDR3aa: CASSEGRVNTEAFF
CDR3nt: TGTGCCAGCAGTGAAGGTAGAGTAAACACTGAAGCTTTCTTT
len: 14
j_gene: TRBJ1-1
v_gene: TRBV25-1
abundance: NA
d_gene: NA

CDR3aa: CSVAKGSGNQPQHF
CDR3nt: TGCAGCGTCGCCAAGGGGTCAGGCAATCAGCCCCAGCATTTT
len: 14
j_gene: TRBJ1-5
v_gene: TRBV29-1
abundance: few
d_gene: NA

CDR3aa: CASSFGGRAQETQYF
CDR3nt: TGTGCCAGCAGCTTCGGGGGTAGGGCACAAGAGACCCAGTACTTC
len: 15
j_gene: TRBJ2-5
v_gene: TRBV11-2
abundance: few
d_gene: NA

CDR3aa: CSGTSGGGIGEQFF
CDR3nt: TGCAGCGGAACTAGCGGGGGGGGAATTGGTGAGCAGTTCTTC
len: 14
j_gene: TRBJ2-1
v_gene: TRBV29-1
abundance: NA
d_gene: TRBD2

CDR3aa: CASGGGTSYNEQFF
CDR3nt: TGTGCCAGCGGGGGGGGTACCTCCTACAATGAGCAGTTCTTC
len: 14
j_gene: TRBJ2-1
v_gene: TRBV2
abundance: many
d_gene: TRBD2

CDR3aa: CASSLTGANTEAFF
CDR3nt: TGCGCCAGCAGCCTGACAGGGGCCAACACTGAAGCTTTCTTT
len: 14
j_gene: TRBJ1-1
v_gene: TRBV5-1
abundance: NA
d_gene: TRBD1

CDR3aa: CAISEGSRTNTQYF
CDR3nt: TGTGCCATCAGTGAGGGGTCCAGAACCAATACGCAGTATTTT
len: 14
j_gene: TRBJ2-3
v_gene: TRBV10-3
abundance: NA
d_gene: NA

CDR3aa: CASSVGWRDEQFF
CDR3nt: TGTGCCAGCAGCGTAGGCTGGCGGGATGAGCAGTTCTTC
len: 13
j_gene: TRBJ2-1
v_gene: TRBV9
abundance: NA
d_gene: NA

CDR3aa: CALGIAGPTGELFF
CDR3nt: TGTGCCCTGGGAATAGCGGGGCCCACCGGGGAGCTGTTTTTT
len: 14
j_gene: TRBJ2-2
v_gene: TRBV30
abundance: NA
d_gene: TRBD2

CDR3aa: CAWGQSRTEAFF
CDR3nt: TGTGCCTGGGGACAGAGTCGCACTGAAGCTTTCTTT
len: 12
j_gene: TRBJ1-1
v_gene: TRBV30
abundance: NA
d_gene: NA

CDR3aa: CASKRTTDTQYF
CDR3nt: TGTGCCAGCAAGCGGACCACAGATACGCAGTATTTT
len: 12
j_gene: TRBJ2-3
v_gene: TRBV13
abundance: once
d_gene: NA

CDR3aa: CASSPFGLDNEQFF
CDR3nt: TGTGCCAGCAGCCCATTCGGACTAGACAATGAGCAGTTCTTC
len: 14
j_gene: TRBJ2-1
v_gene: TRBV7-2
abundance: NA
d_gene: TRBD2

CDR3aa: CASSESGTANQPQHF
CDR3nt: TGTGCCAGCAGTGAAAGCGGGACAGCCAATCAGCCCCAGCATTTT
len: 15
j_gene: TRBJ1-5
v_gene: TRBV6-1
abundance: few
d_gene: TRBD1

CDR3aa: CASSSVDLGAGELFF
CDR3nt: TGTGCCAGCAGTTCGGTAGATTTGGGGGCCGGGGAGCTGTTTTTT
len: 15
j_gene: TRBJ2-2
v_gene: TRBV28
abundance: few
d_gene: NA

CDR3aa: CASSLEPGGNQPQHF
CDR3nt: TGTGCCAGCAGCTTAGAACCCGGAGGGAATCAGCCCCAGCATTTT
len: 15
j_gene: TRBJ1-5
v_gene: TRBV7-2
abundance: NA
d_gene: NA

CDR3aa: CASSVTGGSYEQYF
CDR3nt: TGTGCCAGCAGTGTAACAGGGGGTTCCTACGAGCAGTACTTC
len: 14
j_gene: TRBJ2-7
v_gene: TRBV25-1
abundance: NA
d_gene: TRBD1